This TCR beta chain was recorded in a study of cytomegalovirus exposure and HLA in healthy donors. The CDR3 has 13 amino acids. Per germline, CDR1 SGHNT and CDR2 YENEEA. V was clipped by 6 bases and J by 6 bases; unmatched bases: 5. Notes on this clone: The antigen is undetermined.

Both 60 Vbeta primers and 13 Jbeta primers went into the PCR. Generated by immunoSEQ multiplex PCR, the TCRdb table keeps only in-frame clones and is missing some. The sample lists around 120,000 clones, 15% seen once, with roughly 2% in the top ten. Study-level results: Listed as cytomegalovirus-associated were approximately 160 TCR beta chains.

This receptor was taken from a woman aged 18-30 years in good health and CMV-seronegative. Sequenced input: PBMCs. V gene TRBV11-3 combines with J gene TRBJ2-1; 7 nucleotides line up with TRBD2. In nucleotides, the CDR3 is TGTGCCAGCAGTTTAACTAGCGTCAATGAGCAGTTCTTC. As protein: CASSLTSVNEQFF.